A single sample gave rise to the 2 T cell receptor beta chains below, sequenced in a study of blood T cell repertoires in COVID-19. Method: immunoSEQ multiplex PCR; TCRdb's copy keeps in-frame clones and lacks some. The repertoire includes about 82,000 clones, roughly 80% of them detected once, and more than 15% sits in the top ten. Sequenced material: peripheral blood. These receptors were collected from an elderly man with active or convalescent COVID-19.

The CDR3: CASSDRVGSNQPQHF. In nucleotides, the CDR3 is TGTGCCAGCAGCGACAGGGTCGGGAGCAATCAGCCCCAGCATTTT. This rearrangement joins TRBV7-2 to TRBJ1-5; 7 bases align to TRBD1. The germline V gene has CDR1 SGHTA and CDR2 FQGNSA. The CDR3 spans 15 residues. V trimming: 5 bases; J trimming: 1 base; junction bases outside the gene matches: 5.

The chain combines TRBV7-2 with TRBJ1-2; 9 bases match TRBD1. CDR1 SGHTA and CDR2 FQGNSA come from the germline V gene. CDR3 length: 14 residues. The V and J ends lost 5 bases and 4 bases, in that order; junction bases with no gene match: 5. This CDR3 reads CASSTTGGPYGYTF. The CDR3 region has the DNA TGTGCCAGCAGCACGACAGGGGGTCCCTATGGCTACACCTTC.